This TCR beta chain appears in the sequencing data of a study of shared clonotypes between healthy human individuals. Whole-study findings and limits: Compared with clonotypes that all four donors shared, non-shared clonotypes had lower generation probabilities.

Germline V gene lookup returns CDR1 SGHAT and CDR2 FQNNGV. V was clipped by 9 bases and J by 2 bases, with 22 bases between them. The CDR3 spans 16 residues. The data were produced by immunoSEQ multiplex PCR, yet TCRdb's version contains in-frame clones alone and is incomplete. The sample records about 2.2 million clones, approximately 94% being singletons. CD8 cells regarded as naive lacked CD45RO, were positively chosen for CCR7, and omitted terminally differentiated effector memory CD45RA+ cells. Notes on this clone: Its target is not known.

The chain has TRBV11-2 and TRBJ2-5, with D tentatively TRBD2 (5 bases). This receptor was taken from a man aged 18 to 29 in good health. Some clones in this sample may be carry-over from other donors' samples. Sequencing was performed on naive CD8+ T cells from PBMCs. DNA for the CDR3: TGTGCCAGTGACACCTATATAAGCGGACCTCAAGAGACCCAGTACTTC. Translated, it gives CASDTYISGPQETQYF.